One sample yielded the 32 T cell receptor beta chains listed below, sequenced in a study of blood T cell repertoires in COVID-19. Assay used: immunoSEQ multiplex PCR; TCRdb lists only in-frame clones, some missing. Found here are a few hundred thousand clones, around 90% of them singletons; the top ten hold roughly 6%. Sequencing input: peripheral blood. These receptors all come from a woman aged 45-65 years with COVID-19, enrolled during active disease.

The chain has TRBV7-2 and TRBJ2-7, with 8 bases lining up with TRBD2. Per germline, CDR1 SGHTA and CDR2 FQGNSA. V was clipped by 5 bases and J by 12 bases; unmatched bases: 12. The CDR3 length is 13 residues. The CDR3 DNA sequence: TGTGCCAGCAGCCTTCAATTCCGGGAGGGCCGGTACTTC. Amino acids: CASSLQFREGRYF. Variable domain in full (rest from reference TRBV7-2 and TRBJ2-7): GAGVSQSPSNKVTEKGKDVELRCDPISGHTALYWYRQSLGQGLEFLIYFQGNSAPDKSGLPSDRFSAERTGGSVSTLTIQRTQQEDSAVYLCASSLQFREGRYFGPGTRLTVT.

This chain joins TRBV6-5 and TRBJ1-4, with 7 bases aligning to TRBD1. V lost 0 bases, J lost 6 bases, and 4 bases stayed unmatched. Germline CDR1 and CDR2: MNHEY and SVGAGI. This CDR3 spans 15 amino acids. The CDR3 nucleotides are TGTGCCAGCAGTTACTCCAGGGGGACGGATGAAAAACTGTTTTTT. Translated: CASSYSRGTDEKLFF.

V is TRBV5-4 and J is TRBJ1-2, with D unclear. The CDR3 has 12 residues. V lost 3 bases and J 8 bases, leaving 11 bases between the germline ends. From germline, CDR1 is SGHNT and CDR2 YYREEE (reference sequence). The CDR3 nucleotides read TGTGCCAGCAGCTCGATAACGCAGGGCTACACCTTC. Protein: CASSSITQGYTF.

This clone was seen a handful of times. This chain uses TRBV19 with TRBJ1-2, with 8 positions matching TRBD1. In germline, CDR1 is LNHDA, CDR2 SQIVND (reference sequence). This CDR3 has 16 amino acids. The ends lost 5 bases at V and 8 bases at J; junction bases unmatched: 16. The CDR3 bases are TGTGCCAGTAGTCCCGGTCGGGACAGGCCGGCAAAGGGCTACACCTTC. Protein sequence: CASSPGRDRPAKGYTF.

For this clone: Other DNA variants within this sample encode the same CDR3. The chain couples TRBV9 to TRBJ1-6; 10 bases match TRBD1. CDR1 and CDR2 from the germline V gene are SGDLS and YYNGEE. This CDR3 has 14 residues. J was trimmed by 9 bases and V by 2 bases; bases with no gene match: 2. The CDR3 DNA sequence: TGTGCCAGCAGCGTCGGACAGGGGGGTTCACCCCTCCACTTT. Amino acid sequence: CASSVGQGGSPLHF.

V is TRBV6-5 and J is TRBJ1-2; perhaps TRBD1 as D (6 bases). There are 14 residues in the CDR3. Germline V gene sequence: CDR1 MNHEY, CDR2 SVGAGI. The V and J ends lost 6 bases and 3 bases respectively, with 14 bases between them. The CDR3 DNA is TGTGCCAGCAGCGGTACAGGGAGTGACTATGGCTACACCTTC. Its translation is CASSGTGSDYGYTF.

The chain couples TRBV6-5 to TRBJ1-2, with a weak D call TRBD1 (5 bases). The CDR3 has 13 amino acids. The V end lost 5 bases, the J end lost 8 bases, and 15 bases lay between the germline ends. CDR1 and CDR2 (germline): MNHEY, SVGAGI. The CDR3 sequence: CASSTGTGRGYTF. DNA for the CDR3: TGTGCCAGCAGTACCGGGACCGGGAGAGGCTACACCTTC.

This chain links TRBV5-1 with TRBJ2-3; TRBD1 agrees at 9 bases. The germline V gene has CDR1 SGHRS and CDR2 YFSETQ. The trim removed 3 bases at V and 0 bases at J, leaving 2 bases unmatched. The CDR3 is 15 amino acids. The CDR3 loop is CASSWTGDSTDTQYF. The CDR3 DNA sequence: TGCGCCAGCAGCTGGACAGGGGACAGCACAGATACGCAGTATTTT. The full variable domain, rest sourced from reference TRBV5-1 and TRBJ2-3, is KAGVTQTPRYLIKTRGQQVTLSCSPISGHRSVSWYQQTPGQGLQFLFEYFSETQRNKGNFPGRFSGRQFSNSRSEMNVSTLELGDSALYLCASSWTGDSTDTQYFGPGTRLTVL.

The chain uses TRBV19 and TRBJ2-7; 8 bases are shared with TRBD1. Germline V gene sequence: CDR1 LNHDA, CDR2 SQIVND (reference sequence). This CDR3 spans 17 amino acids. Trimming at V came to 5 bases and at J to 0 bases, leaving 12 bases not matched to a gene. As DNA, the CDR3 is TGTGCCAGTAGTGACAGGGGAAGCTCTTTTTTCTCCTACGAGCAGTACTTC. Translating it yields CASSDRGSSFFSYEQYF.

This clone was detected a few times. J is TRBJ1-6 and V is TRBV30; TRBD1 matches at 9 bases. Germline V CDR1 and CDR2: GTSNPN, SVGIG (reference sequence). The CDR3 spans 14 residues. The J segment lost 11 bases and the V segment lost 1 base, leaving 6 bases of the junction unmatched. CDR3 DNA sequence: TGTGCCTGGAGTGGCGGGACAGGGCTGGCACCCCTCCACTTT. Its protein is CAWSGGTGLAPLHF.

The table lists this clone with a few counts. The chain uses TRBV19 and TRBJ1-6; 7 bases agree with TRBD1. The CDR3 covers 15 residues. V was pared by 3 bases and J by 6 bases, with 5 bases of the junction left unmatched. Looked up from germline, CDR1 is LNHDA and CDR2 is SQIVND (reference sequence). The CDR3 sequence is CASSIAGGTNSPLHF. DNA of the CDR3: TGTGCCAGTAGTATCGCAGGGGGAACTAATTCACCCCTCCACTTT. Full variable domain (outside the CDR3, taken from reference TRBV19 and TRBJ1-6): DGGITQSPKYLFRKEGQNVTLSCEQNLNHDAMYWYRQDPGQGLRLIYYSQIVNDFQKGDIAEGYSVSREKKESFPLTVTSAQKNPTAFYLCASSIAGGTNSPLHFGNGTRLTVT.

This rearrangement joins TRBV29-1 to TRBJ2-7, with 10 bases that match TRBD1. CDR1 and CDR2 from the germline V gene are SQVTM and ANQGSEA. CDR3 length: 18 residues. V lost 1 base to trimming and J lost 4 bases; unmatched junction nucleotides: 16. CDR3 in amino acids: CSVEALYPSGQGLYEQYF. For the CDR3, the DNA is TGCAGCGTTGAAGCTCTATACCCCTCGGGACAGGGGTTGTACGAGCAGTACTTC.

This sequence joins TRBV29-1 and TRBJ2-1; the match to TRBD2 covers 13 bases. CDR1 is SQVTM and CDR2 is ANQGSEA in the germline V gene. CDR3 length: 15 residues. V was pared by 7 bases and J by 0 bases, with 3 bases of the junction left unmatched. CDR3 nucleotide sequence: TGCAGCGCTTGGACTAGCGGGGGCTCCTACAATGAGCAGTTCTTC. Translation gives CSAWTSGGSYNEQFF.

This chain uses TRBV6-4 with TRBJ2-3; 10 positions match TRBD1. The CDR3 runs to 15 residues. The V and J ends lost 6 bases and 6 bases, in that order; junction bases with no gene match: 9. The V gene's germline CDR1 is MRHNA and CDR2 SNTAGT. DNA of the CDR3: TGTGCCAGCAGCAACCGGGACAGGGGAACGGATACGCAGTATTTT. Protein sequence: CASSNRDRGTDTQYF.

The chain combines TRBV7-3 with TRBJ2-2; D gene uncertain. Deletions cut 4 bases from V and 0 bases from J, with 18 bases between. The CDR3 runs 18 residues. CDR1 is SGHTA and CDR2 is FQGTGA in the germline V gene. The CDR3 sequence is CASSSTPTATANTGELFF. The DNA for the CDR3 is TGTGCCAGCAGCTCGACCCCGACTGCCACCGCGAACACCGGGGAGCTGTTTTTT.

CDR3 region: CATRRGMFTEAFF. The CDR3 DNA sequence: TGTGCCACCAGACGCGGCATGTTCACTGAAGCTTTCTTT. The chain carries TRBV6-5 and TRBJ1-1, with no clear D. The CDR3 extends over 13 amino acids. Trimming left V 10 bases short and J 4 bases short, with 16 bases between. Germline V lookup: CDR1 MNHEY, CDR2 SVGAGI.

V gene TRBV19 combines with J gene TRBJ2-4; perhaps TRBD2 as D (6 bases). Per germline, CDR1 LNHDA and CDR2 SQIVND (reference sequence). The V end lost 2 bases, the J end lost 7 bases, and 9 bases lay between the germline ends. There are 13 residues in the CDR3. As DNA, the CDR3 is TGTGCCAGTAGTATAACTGGGACTAACATTCAGTACTTC. This encodes CASSITGTNIQYF.

The V call is TRBV10-3, the J call TRBJ2-5; D call uncertain. The germline V gene has CDR1 ENHRY and CDR2 SYGVKD. The CDR3 sequence is 14 residues long. V was pared by 0 bases and J by 2 bases, with 7 bases between. The CDR3 region is CAISESQTQETQYF. DNA of the CDR3: TGTGCCATCAGTGAGTCACAGACACAAGAGACCCAGTACTTC.

The chain employs TRBV6-5 and TRBJ2-2, with D possibly TRBD2 on 7 matching bases. Germline V CDR1 and CDR2: MNHEY, SVGAGI. This CDR3 contains 16 residues. The V end lost 2 bases, the J end lost 8 bases, and 18 bases lay between the germline ends. CDR3 nucleotides: TGTGCCAGCAGTTACGTAGGCGGGGGCGCCTCAGGGGAGCTGTTTTTT. Protein product: CASSYVGGGASGELFF.

This clone was seen only once. This chain uses TRBV5-1 with TRBJ2-3; the match to TRBD2 covers 10 bases. The junction had 13 bases not matched to a gene; V was cut back by 3 bases and J by 0 bases. This CDR3 region has 19 residues. Looked up from germline, CDR1 is SGHRS and CDR2 is YFSETQ. DNA for the CDR3: TGCGCCAGCAGCTCGAAAACCGGGACTAGCGCAACCAGCACAGATACGCAGTATTTT. Amino acid sequence: CASSSKTGTSATSTDTQYF. Variable domain in full (rest from reference TRBV5-1 and TRBJ2-3): KAGVTQTPRYLIKTRGQQVTLSCSPISGHRSVSWYQQTPGQGLQFLFEYFSETQRNKGNFPGRFSGRQFSNSRSEMNVSTLELGDSALYLCASSSKTGTSATSTDTQYFGPGTRLTVL.

This clone was detected only a few times. Other DNA variants within this sample encode the same CDR3. The chain joins TRBV7-9 to TRBJ1-1; D unresolved. The V end lost 2 bases, the J end lost 4 bases, and 5 bases lay between the germline ends. CDR3 size: 12 residues. Germline CDR1 reads SEHNR; CDR2 reads FQNEAQ (reference sequence). The DNA of the CDR3 is TGTGCCAGCAGCTTATCGGGCACTGAAGCTTTCTTT. Protein product: CASSLSGTEAFF. The full variable domain, its missing parts supplied by reference TRBV7-9 and TRBJ1-1, is DTGVSQNPRHKITKRGQNVTFRCDPISEHNRLYWYRQTLGQGPEFLTYFQNEAQLEKSRLLSDRFSAERPKGSFSTLEIQRTEQGDSAMYLCASSLSGTEAFFGQGTRLTVV.

The chain carries TRBV3-1 (or the pseudogene TRBV3-2) and TRBJ1-2; D is unresolved. The CDR3 consists of 11 residues. Germline V CDR1 and CDR2: LGHDT, YNNKEL (reference sequence). V was trimmed by 2 bases and J by 4 bases, leaving 2 bases between them. CDR3 loop: CASSQLYGYTF. The CDR3 DNA reads as TGTGCCAGCAGCCAACTCTATGGCTACACCTTC.

This clone occurred a few times. The chain is built from TRBV10-1 and TRBJ1-1, with D tentatively TRBD1 (5 bases). There are 15 residues in the CDR3. Trimming removed 4 bases at V and 0 bases at J, with 12 bases between. Germline V CDR1 and CDR2: WNHNN, SYGVQD (reference sequence). CDR3 coding DNA: TGCGCCAGCAGTGGGTCAAGGGGCATGAACACTGAAGCTTTCTTT. The encoded protein is CASSGSRGMNTEAFF.

This clone was seen just once. The rearrangement links TRBV19 to TRBJ1-1, with 7 bases fitting TRBD1. The germline CDR1 and CDR2 sequences are LNHDA and SQIVND (reference sequence). V lost 10 bases to trimming and J lost 3 bases; unmatched junction nucleotides: 5. The CDR3 consists of 12 residues. As DNA, the CDR3 is TGTGCCACCCGACAGGGTTACACTGAAGCTTTCTTT. Translation gives CATRQGYTEAFF.

The chain links TRBV18 to TRBJ2-7; 8 nucleotides align to TRBD1. The V and J ends lost 1 base and 1 base, in that order; junction bases with no gene match: 9. Germline CDR1 is KGHSH and CDR2 is LQKENI. CDR3 size: 17 residues. The DNA for the CDR3 is TGTGCCAGCTCACCACGTGTTCCCAGACAGGGGTCCTACGAGCAGTACTTC. This sequence encodes CASSPRVPRQGSYEQYF.

A few counts support this clone. The gene calls are TRBV29-1 and TRBJ1-1; the D is unclear. The CDR3 spans 13 residues. The germline V gene has CDR1 SQVTM and CDR2 ANQGSEA. V was cut by 5 bases and J by 1 base, with 11 bases left in between. The CDR3 sequence is CSVFLFRNTEAFF. The CDR3 DNA reads TGCAGCGTTTTTCTGTTCCGGAACACTGAAGCTTTCTTT.

A note on this clone: This clone may be a read error of a much larger clone one base away. The chain is built from TRBV14 and TRBJ1-2; TRBD1 aligns across 7 bases. The V gene end was trimmed by 1 base and the J gene end by 2 bases; junction bases not matched to a gene: 1. The CDR3 consists of 14 residues. The germline V gene has CDR1 SGHDN and CDR2 FVKESK. Here the CDR3 reads CASSQATGNYGYTF. Here the CDR3 DNA reads TGTGCCAGCAGCCAAGCGACAGGGAACTATGGCTACACCTTC.

The chain uses TRBV18 and TRBJ1-2, with 10 bases fitting TRBD1. This CDR3 comprises 16 residues. Trimming at V came to 6 bases and at J to 2 bases, leaving 9 bases not matched to a gene. CDR1 is KGHSH, CDR2 LQKENI, per germline. CDR3 amino acids: CASSPFPTGGNYGYTF. Written as DNA, the CDR3 is TGTGCCAGCTCCCCATTTCCGACAGGGGGCAACTATGGCTACACCTTC.

J is TRBJ2-7 and V is TRBV11-2; 8 bases are shared with TRBD1. The J segment lost 2 bases and the V segment lost 1 base, leaving 4 bases of the junction unmatched. The CDR3 has 15 amino acids. Germline CDR1 and CDR2: SGHAT and FQNNGV. CDR3: CASSLGQGAPYEQYF. In nucleotides, the CDR3 is TGTGCCAGCAGCTTAGGGCAGGGGGCCCCCTACGAGCAGTACTTC.

The chain carries TRBV5-6 and TRBJ2-5; TRBD2 matches 7 bases. In germline, CDR1 is SGHDT, CDR2 YYEEEE. This CDR3 has 16 amino acids. V lost 7 bases and J lost 3; bases outside the gene matches: 15. For the CDR3, the DNA is TGTGCCAGCCTTCCCTCTATCACTAGCGTCAAAGAGACCCAGTACTTC. It encodes CASLPSITSVKETQYF.

The chain is built from TRBV2 and TRBJ2-7, with 11 bases matching TRBD2. In germline, CDR1 is SNHLY, CDR2 FYNNEI. The CDR3 contains 16 residues. V shed 2 bases, J shed 0 bases, and the junction held 3 bases outside the gene matches. The chain's CDR3 is CASSETSGRSSYEQYF. In nucleotides, the CDR3 is TGTGCCAGCAGTGAAACTAGCGGGAGATCCTCCTACGAGCAGTACTTC.

J is TRBJ1-2 and V is TRBV6-5; D is ambiguous. The CDR3 runs to 14 residues. Germline assignment: CDR1 MNHEY and CDR2 SVGAGI. Trimming shortened V by 7 bases and J by 4 bases, and 16 bases separated the two germline ends. CDR3 bases: TGTGCCAGCACCAACCCGTCCTCCGGCTATGGCTACACCTTC. It codes for CASTNPSSGYGYTF.